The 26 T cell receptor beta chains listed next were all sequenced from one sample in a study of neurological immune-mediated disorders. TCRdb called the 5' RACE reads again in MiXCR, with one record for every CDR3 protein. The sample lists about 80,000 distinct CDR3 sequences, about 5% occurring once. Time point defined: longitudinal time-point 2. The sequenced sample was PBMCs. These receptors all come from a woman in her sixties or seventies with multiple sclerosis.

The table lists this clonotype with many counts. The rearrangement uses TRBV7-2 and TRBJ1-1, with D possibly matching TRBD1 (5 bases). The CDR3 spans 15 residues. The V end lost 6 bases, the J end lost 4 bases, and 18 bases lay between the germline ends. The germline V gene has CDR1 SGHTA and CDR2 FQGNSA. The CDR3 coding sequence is TGTGCCAGCAGGCTGTCCCCGGGGGTTGTCACTGAAGCTTTCTTT. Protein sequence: CASRLSPGVVTEAFF.

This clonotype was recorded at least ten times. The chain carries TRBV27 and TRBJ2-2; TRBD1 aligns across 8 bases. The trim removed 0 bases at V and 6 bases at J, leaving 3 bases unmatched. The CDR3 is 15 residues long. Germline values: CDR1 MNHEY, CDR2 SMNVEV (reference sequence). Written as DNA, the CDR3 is TGTGCCAGCAGTTTATCGTTGACAGGGGCCGGGGAGCTGTTTTTT. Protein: CASSLSLTGAGELFF.

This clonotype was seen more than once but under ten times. Here the CDR3 reads CASSQTTPGLAGDSNTGELFF. The DNA for the CDR3 is TGTGCCAGCAGCCAAACAACTCCGGGACTAGCGGGGGACTCGAACACCGGGGAGCTGTTTTTT. The genes are TRBV3-1 and TRBJ2-2, with 14 positions matching TRBD2. The CDR3 is 21 amino acids. The V gene end was trimmed by 2 bases and the J gene end by 0 bases; junction bases not matched to a gene: 11. The germline V gene has CDR1 LGHDT and CDR2 YNNKEL (reference sequence).

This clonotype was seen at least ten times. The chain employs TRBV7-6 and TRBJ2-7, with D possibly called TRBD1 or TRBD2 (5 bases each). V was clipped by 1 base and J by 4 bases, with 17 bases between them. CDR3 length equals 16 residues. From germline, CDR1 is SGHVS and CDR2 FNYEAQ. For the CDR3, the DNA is TGTGCCAGCAGCTTAGGGACGGGACCGACAACGTACGAGCAGTACTTC. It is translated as CASSLGTGPTTYEQYF.

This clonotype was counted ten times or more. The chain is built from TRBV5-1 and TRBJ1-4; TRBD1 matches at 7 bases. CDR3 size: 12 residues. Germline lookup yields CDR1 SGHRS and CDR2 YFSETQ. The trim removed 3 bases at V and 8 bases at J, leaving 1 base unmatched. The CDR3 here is CASSWDSEKLFF. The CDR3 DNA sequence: TGCGCCAGCAGCTGGGACAGCGAAAAACTGTTTTTT. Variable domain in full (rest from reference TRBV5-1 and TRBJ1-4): KAGVTQTPRYLIKTRGQQVTLSCSPISGHRSVSWYQQTPGQGLQFLFEYFSETQRNKGNFPGRFSGRQFSNSRSEMNVSTLELGDSALYLCASSWDSEKLFFGSGTQLSVL.

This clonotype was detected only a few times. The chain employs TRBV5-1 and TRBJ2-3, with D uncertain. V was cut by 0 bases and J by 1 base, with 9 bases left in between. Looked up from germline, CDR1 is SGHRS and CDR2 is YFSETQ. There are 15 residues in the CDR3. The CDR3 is CASSLVVRGTDTQYF. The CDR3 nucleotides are TGCGCCAGCAGCTTGGTCGTTCGTGGCACAGATACGCAGTATTTT.

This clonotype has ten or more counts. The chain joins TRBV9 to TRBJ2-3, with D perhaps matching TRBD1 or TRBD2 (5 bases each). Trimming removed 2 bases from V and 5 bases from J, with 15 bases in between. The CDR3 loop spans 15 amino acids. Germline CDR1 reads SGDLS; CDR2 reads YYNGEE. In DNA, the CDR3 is TGTGCCAGCAGCGTCGGAACGGGACGGGGAGATACGCAGTATTTT. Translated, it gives CASSVGTGRGDTQYF.

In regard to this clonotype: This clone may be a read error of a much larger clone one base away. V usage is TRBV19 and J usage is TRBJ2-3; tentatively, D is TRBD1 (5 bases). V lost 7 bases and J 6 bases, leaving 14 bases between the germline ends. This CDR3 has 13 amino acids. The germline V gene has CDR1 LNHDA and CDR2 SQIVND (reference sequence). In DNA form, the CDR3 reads TGTGCCAGTAAACTCAGGGATTTGGATACGCAGTATTTT. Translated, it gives CASKLRDLDTQYF.

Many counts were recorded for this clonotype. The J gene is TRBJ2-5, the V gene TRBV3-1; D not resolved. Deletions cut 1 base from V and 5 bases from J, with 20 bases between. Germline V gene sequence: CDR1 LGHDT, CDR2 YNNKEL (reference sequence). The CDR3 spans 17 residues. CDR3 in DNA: TGTGCCAGCAGCCAAGTCACGCCCCCCGCCCCTCGCGAGACCCAGTACTTC. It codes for CASSQVTPPAPRETQYF.

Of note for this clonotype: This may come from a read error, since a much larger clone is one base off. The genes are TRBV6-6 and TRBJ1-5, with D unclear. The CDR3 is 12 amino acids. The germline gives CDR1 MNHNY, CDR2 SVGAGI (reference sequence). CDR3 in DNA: TGTGCCAGCAGCTCCTTTGGTCAGCACCAGCATTTT. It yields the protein CASSSFGQHQHF.

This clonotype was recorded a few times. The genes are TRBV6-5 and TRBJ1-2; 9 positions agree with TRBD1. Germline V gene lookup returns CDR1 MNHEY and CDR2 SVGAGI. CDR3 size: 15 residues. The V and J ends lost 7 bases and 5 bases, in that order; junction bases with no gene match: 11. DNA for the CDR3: TGTGCCAGCACCGGACAGGGGCCCCTTTTTTATGGCTACACCTTC. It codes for CASTGQGPLFYGYTF.

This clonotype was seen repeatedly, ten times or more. CDR3 loop: CASSFPTGSGNTIYF. CDR3 nucleotide sequence: TGTGCCAGCAGCTTCCCCACAGGCTCTGGAAACACCATATATTTT. This rearrangement joins TRBV7-9 to TRBJ1-3; maybe TRBD1 (5 bases). The CDR3 loop spans 15 amino acids. V dropped 3 bases and J dropped 0 bases, with 9 bases sitting between them. Germline loops: CDR1 SEHNR, CDR2 FQNEAQ (reference sequence).

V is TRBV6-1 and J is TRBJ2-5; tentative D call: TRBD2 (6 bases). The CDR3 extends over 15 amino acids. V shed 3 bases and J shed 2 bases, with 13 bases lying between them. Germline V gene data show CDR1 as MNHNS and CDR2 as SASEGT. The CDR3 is CASSDRRGNQETQYF. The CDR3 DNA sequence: TGTGCCAGCAGTGACCGACGGGGGAATCAAGAGACCCAGTACTTC.

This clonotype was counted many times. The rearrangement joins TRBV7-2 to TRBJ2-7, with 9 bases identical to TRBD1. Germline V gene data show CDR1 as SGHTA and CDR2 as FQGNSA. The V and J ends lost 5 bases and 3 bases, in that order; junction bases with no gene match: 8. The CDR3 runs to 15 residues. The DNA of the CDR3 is TGTGCCAGCAGCCCCACAGCGGGACAGGGCTACGAGCAGTACTTC. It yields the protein CASSPTAGQGYEQYF.

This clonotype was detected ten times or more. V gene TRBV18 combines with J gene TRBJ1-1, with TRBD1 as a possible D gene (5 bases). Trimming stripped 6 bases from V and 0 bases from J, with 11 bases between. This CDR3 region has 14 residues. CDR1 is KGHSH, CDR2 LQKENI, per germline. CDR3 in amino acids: CASSAGGLNTEAFF. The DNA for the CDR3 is TGTGCCAGCTCCGCGGGGGGGTTGAACACTGAAGCTTTCTTT.

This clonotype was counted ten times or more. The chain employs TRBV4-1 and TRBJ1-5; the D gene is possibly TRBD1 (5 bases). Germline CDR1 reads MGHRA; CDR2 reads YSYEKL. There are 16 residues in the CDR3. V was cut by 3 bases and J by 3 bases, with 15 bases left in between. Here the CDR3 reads CASSQTVGSLNQPQHF. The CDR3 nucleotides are TGCGCCAGCAGCCAGACAGTCGGTAGCCTCAATCAGCCCCAGCATTTT.

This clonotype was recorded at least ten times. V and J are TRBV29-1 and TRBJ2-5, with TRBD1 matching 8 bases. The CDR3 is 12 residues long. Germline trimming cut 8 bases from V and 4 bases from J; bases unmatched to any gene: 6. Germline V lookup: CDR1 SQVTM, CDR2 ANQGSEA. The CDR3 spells CSSRQGIETQYF. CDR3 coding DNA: TGCAGCTCACGACAGGGGATAGAGACCCAGTACTTC.

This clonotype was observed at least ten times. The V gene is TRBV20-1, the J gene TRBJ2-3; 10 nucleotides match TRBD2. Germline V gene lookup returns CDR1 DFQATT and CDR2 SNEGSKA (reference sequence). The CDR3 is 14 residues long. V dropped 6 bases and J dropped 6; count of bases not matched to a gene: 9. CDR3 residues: CSARRPSGGDTQYF. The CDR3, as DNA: TGCAGTGCGCGGCGGCCTAGCGGGGGTGATACGCAGTATTTT.

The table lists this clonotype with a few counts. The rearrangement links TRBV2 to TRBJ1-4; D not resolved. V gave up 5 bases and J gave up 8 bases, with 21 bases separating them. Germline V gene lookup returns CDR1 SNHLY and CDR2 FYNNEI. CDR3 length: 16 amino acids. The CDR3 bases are TGTGCCAGCAGTTCTATGGTAGAGGCAGTTCAAGAAAAACTGTTTTTT. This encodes CASSSMVEAVQEKLFF.

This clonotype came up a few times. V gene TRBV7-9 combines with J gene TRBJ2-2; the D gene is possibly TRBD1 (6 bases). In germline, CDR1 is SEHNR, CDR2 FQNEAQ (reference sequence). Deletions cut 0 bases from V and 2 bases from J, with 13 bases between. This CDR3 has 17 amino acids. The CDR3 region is CASSLATGLPNTGELFF. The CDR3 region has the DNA TGTGCCAGCAGCTTAGCCACAGGGTTGCCCAACACCGGGGAGCTGTTTTTT.

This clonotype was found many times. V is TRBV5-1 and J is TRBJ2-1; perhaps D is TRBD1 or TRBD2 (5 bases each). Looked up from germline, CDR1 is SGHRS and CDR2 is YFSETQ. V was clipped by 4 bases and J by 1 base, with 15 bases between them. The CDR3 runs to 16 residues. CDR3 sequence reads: CASSRAGGNSYNEQFF. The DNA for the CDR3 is TGCGCCAGCAGCCGGGCTGGGGGAAATTCCTACAATGAGCAGTTCTTC.

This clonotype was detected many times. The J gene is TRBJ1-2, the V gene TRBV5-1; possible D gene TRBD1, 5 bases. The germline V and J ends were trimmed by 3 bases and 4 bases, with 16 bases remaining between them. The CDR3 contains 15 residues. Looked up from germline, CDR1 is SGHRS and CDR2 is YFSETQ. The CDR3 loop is CASSSKTPGSYGYTF. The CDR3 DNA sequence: TGCGCCAGCAGCTCTAAAACTCCAGGGTCCTATGGCTACACCTTC.

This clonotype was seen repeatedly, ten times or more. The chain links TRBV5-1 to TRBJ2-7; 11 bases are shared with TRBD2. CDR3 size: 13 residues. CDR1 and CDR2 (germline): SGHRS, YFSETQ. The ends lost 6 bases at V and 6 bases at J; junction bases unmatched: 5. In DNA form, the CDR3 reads TGCGCCAGCACCGGACTAGCGGGTGGCGAGCAGTACTTC. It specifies CASTGLAGGEQYF.

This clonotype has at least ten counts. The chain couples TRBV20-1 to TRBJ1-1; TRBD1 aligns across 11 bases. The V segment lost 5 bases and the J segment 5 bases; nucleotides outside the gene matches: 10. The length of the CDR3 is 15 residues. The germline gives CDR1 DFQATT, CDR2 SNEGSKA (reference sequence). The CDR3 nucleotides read TGCAGTGCTGCTTCCGGGACAGGGGGATGGACTGAAGCTTTCTTT. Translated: CSAASGTGGWTEAFF.

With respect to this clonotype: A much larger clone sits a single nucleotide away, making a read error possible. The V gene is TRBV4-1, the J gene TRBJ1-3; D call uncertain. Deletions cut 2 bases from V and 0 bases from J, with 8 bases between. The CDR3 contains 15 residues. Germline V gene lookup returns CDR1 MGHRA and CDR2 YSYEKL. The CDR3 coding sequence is TGCGCCAGCAGCCAATCGCCGACCTCTGGAAACACCATATATTTT. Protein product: CASSQSPTSGNTIYF.

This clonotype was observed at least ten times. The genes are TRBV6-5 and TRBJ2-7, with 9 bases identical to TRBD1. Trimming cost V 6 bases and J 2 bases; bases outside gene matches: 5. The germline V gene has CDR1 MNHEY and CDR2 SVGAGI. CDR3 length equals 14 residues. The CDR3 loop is CASRGTGRTYEQYF. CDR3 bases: TGTGCCAGCAGGGGGACAGGGAGGACCTACGAGCAGTACTTC.